The entry that follows covers one T cell receptor beta chain sequence. Its antigen is currently unknown. The data were taken from a study of T cells in localized non-small cell lung cancer. Study results and caveats: Researchers found a median about 53 of the top 100 tumor clones in adjacent lung. Owing to sequencing of a solitary tumor region, heterogeneity cannot be discounted.

From germline, CDR1 is SNHLY and CDR2 FYNNEI. This CDR3 contains 15 residues. Trimming at V came to 6 bases and at J to 7 bases, leaving 9 bases not matched to a gene. Generated by immunoSEQ multiplex PCR, the TCRdb table keeps only in-frame clones and is missing some. The table includes roughly 29,000 clones, roughly 84% detected once. The sample was peripheral blood mononuclear cells, taken before any cancer treatment. The genes are TRBV2 and TRBJ1-6; 7 bases are a match to TRBD1. This receptor was obtained from a man aged 40 to 75 with stage III lung adenocarcinoma. The CDR3 is CASSLETGLNSPLHF. In DNA, the CDR3 is TGTGCCAGCAGCCTAGAGACAGGGTTGAATTCACCCCTCCACTTT. The whole variable domain, remainder taken from reference TRBV2 and TRBJ1-6, is EPEVTQTPSHQVTQMGQEVILRCVPISNHLYFYWYRQILGQKVEFLVSFYNNEISEKSEIFDDQFSVERPDGSNFTLKIRSTKLEDSAMYFCASSLETGLNSPLHFGNGTRLTVT.